This T cell receptor (beta chain) appears in the sequencing data of a study of cytomegalovirus exposure and HLA in healthy donors. PCR used 60 Vbeta primers and 13 Jbeta primers. Sequencing was performed with immunoSEQ multiplex PCR; in TCRdb, only in-frame clones are kept and a portion is missing. Of approximately 190,000 clones listed, around 86% are singletons. Study-level findings and limits: TCR sequences were mostly rare, though some public TCRs occurred in many donors.

Note on this clone: Its specificity is not known.

The CDR3 is 14 residues long. Germline V lookup: CDR1 SGHRS, CDR2 YFSETQ. V was pared by 3 bases and J by 5 bases, with 14 bases between. The chain employs TRBV5-1 and TRBJ2-5; maybe TRBD1 (8 bases). This clonotype was obtained from a middle-aged man in good health and CMV-seropositive. Sequences were obtained from PBMCs. The CDR3 region has the DNA TGCGCCAGCAGCTCCGACAGGGGAGGGGAGACCCAGTACTTC. This translates into CASSSDRGGETQYF.